The 3 T cell receptor beta chains below were found in one sample sequenced in a study of vaccination effects on CD4 cells after COVID-19. Measured with immunoSEQ multiplex PCR; TCRdb has only the in-frame clones, and not every one. The table has 45,000 or so clones, around 70% seen once. These receptors have no identified antigens. The authors isolated CD4+ T cells after roughly 10 days of culture. This material consisted of CD4+ T cells from PBMCs cultured without peptide, taken before COVID-19 vaccination. The receptors here all came from a human donor who had a prior SARS-CoV-2 infection.

This clone has only one observation. J is TRBJ2-5 and V is TRBV18; D tentatively fits TRBD1 or TRBD2 (5 bases each). The germline CDR1 and CDR2 sequences are KGHSH and LQKENI. The V end lost 0 bases, the J end lost 5 bases, and 19 bases lay between the germline ends. CDR3 length: 17 amino acids. The CDR3 coding sequence is TGTGCCAGCTCACCACCGGGGCCGGGCCCATGGAGGGAGACCCAGTACTTC. Residues: CASSPPGPGPWRETQYF.

This clone was observed a few times. The chain is built from TRBV14 and TRBJ2-7; D not certain. The CDR3 loop spans 14 amino acids. From germline, CDR1 is SGHDN and CDR2 FVKESK. V dropped 3 bases and J dropped 1 base, with 10 bases sitting between them. The CDR3 loop reads CASSHWRSSYEQYF. The CDR3 coding sequence is TGTGCCAGCAGCCATTGGCGCAGTTCCTACGAGCAGTACTTC.

This clone was counted once. The J gene is TRBJ2-1, the V gene TRBV11-3; 8 bases align to TRBD2. The CDR3 runs to 16 residues. Looked up from germline, CDR1 is SGHNT and CDR2 is YENEEA. Trimming removed 4 bases from V and 0 bases from J; junction bases left unmatched: 5. The CDR3: CASSSRLASSYNEQFF. The CDR3, as DNA: TGTGCCAGCAGCTCCCGACTAGCGAGCTCCTACAATGAGCAGTTCTTC.